This T cell receptor (beta chain) was retrieved from a study of CD8+CD57+ T cells in acquired aplastic anemia. About the research overall: On average, sorted CD4+ and CD8+ cells gave around 3 ug of DNA.

Genomic DNA constituted the template upon which TCR beta VDJ and CDR3 profiling was performed. TCRdb reprocessed the reads with MiXCR, giving one entry per CDR3 protein. The sample has about 470,000 distinct CDR3 sequences, under 40% seen once. In this sample, this clonotype turned up many times. The target antigen is unknown. General study points: Researchers reported that CD8+ Simpson's diversity was not significantly different in patients versus controls. Overlapping CD8+ CDR3 repertoires of patients and controls contained roughly 29 shared sequences.

Patients selected for sequencing had displayed CD8+CD57+ cell expansion by flow cytometry. Each of the patients presented with severe acquired aplastic anemia. Trimming took 6 bases from V and 3 from J; bases not matched to a gene: 6. The CDR3 has 14 residues. Germline CDR1 and CDR2: SNHLY and FYNNEI. Sequencing input: sorted CD4+, CD8+, or CD8+CD57+ T cells (not recorded which) from PBMCs. The clonotype comes from a human donor with aplastic anemia. The rearrangement joins TRBV2 to TRBJ2-7; 9 bases align to TRBD1. The CDR3 protein is CASSEDRGNYEQYF. Here the CDR3 DNA reads TGTGCCAGCAGCGAGGACAGGGGTAACTACGAGCAGTACTTC.